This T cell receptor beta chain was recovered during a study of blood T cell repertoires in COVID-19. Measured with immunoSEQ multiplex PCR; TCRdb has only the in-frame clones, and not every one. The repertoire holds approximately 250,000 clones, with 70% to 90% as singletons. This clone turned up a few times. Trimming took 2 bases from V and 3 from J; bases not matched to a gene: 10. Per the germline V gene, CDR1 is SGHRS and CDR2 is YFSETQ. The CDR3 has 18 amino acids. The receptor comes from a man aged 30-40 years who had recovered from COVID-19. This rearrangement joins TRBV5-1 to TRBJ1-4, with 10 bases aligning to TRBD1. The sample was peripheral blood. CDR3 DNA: TGCGCCAGCAGCTTACAACCGGGACAGGGGATAGCTAATGAAAAACTGTTTTTT. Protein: CASSLQPGQGIANEKLFF.